The entry below gives a single T cell receptor beta chain sequence along with its context. This receptor's antigen is unknown. The CDR3 numbers 13 residues from cysteine through phenylalanine. No DNA sequence is on record. The data were obtained in a study of T cells expressing NK-cell markers (dated by TCRdb to between 2020 and 2021). For the wider study: Three sorted T-cell subsets (CD3+CD56+NKG2C+, CD3+CD56+NKG2C- and CD3+CD56-NKG2C+) from several donors had their TCR beta-chain repertoires profiled. Seven of the eight sequenced donors were HCMV-seropositive and one was HCMV-seronegative. All eight donors whose samples were sequenced were randomly selected healthy volunteers, three of them men and five women. Sequencing of the libraries produced 2 x 150 bp reads on Illumina HiSeq 2000/2500, MiSeq or NextSeq.

The full study reports these points: Whether the expanded NKG2C-expressing T cell clones were specific for HCMV antigens was left unclear. Those dominant clonotypes were again the most abundant among CD3+CD56-NKG2C+ cells in a handful of donors, at about 28.3-65%. In about six donors, the dominant CD3+CD56+NKG2C+ clonotypes were found to rank among the top 10 CD8+ clonotypes and to make up about 1.0-8% of CD8+ T cells.

HCMV serostatus was determined by detecting HCMV-specific IgG in serum with a commercial ELISA kit. Peripheral blood mononuclear cells were isolated from blood by Ficoll density gradient centrifugation. Reads for this sample came from an Illumina HiSeq 2000. TCR beta cDNA libraries were prepared using 5'RACE template switching, which introduced a universal primer site and unique molecular identifiers. cDNA synthesis was primed from the TCR beta constant segment and was followed by two successive PCR amplification steps. The paper's processing steps were these. MIGEC handled demultiplexing of the reads and grouping by UMI, while MiTCR was used to assemble and quantify clonotypes. To exclude erroneous sequences, only TCR cDNA sequences supported by at least two reads were retained. The tcR package was used for downstream repertoire analysis, with clonotypes matched between fractions based on CDR3 nucleotide sequence plus V segment. Antigen specificity was annotated against VDJdb with VDJmatch, allowing one amino acid substitution in CDR3. Following reprocessing of the reads by TCRdb, the data hold one row per CDR3 protein sequence and no DNA is available. Clone size and V and J calls follow TCRdb, not the original study. The record for this sample contains approximately 150,000 distinct CDR3 sequences. More than 10% of the sample goes to the ten largest clones.

The chain was built from TRBV12-3 or TRBV12-4 and TRBJ1-1. Specimen: blood T cells: a sorted CD56 or NKG2C T cell subset, CD4+ or CD8+ T cells, or bulk PBMC T cells (not recorded which). The origin of this receptor is a man aged 18-30 years in good health. Donor details come from another sample of the same person, matched by shared clones. The CDR3 corresponds to CASSFEGNTEAFF.